The T cell receptor beta chain described here comes from a study of cytomegalovirus exposure and HLA in healthy donors. Study-wide points: A missense DCLRE1C variant was associated with V- and J-gene trimming of TCR beta chains in a later analysis, and an independent cohort replicated the association. In a later analysis, donors in an Asian-associated ancestry cluster reportedly had fewer N-insertions in productive TCRs than the cohort mean. In a later analysis, TCR association rates varied by HLA locus: DRB1 most, HLA-C fewest.

This CDR3 is 14 amino acids long. J lost 8 bases, V lost 5 bases, and 10 bases had no gene match. CDR1 and CDR2 (germline): LGHNT, FRNRAP. PCR primers comprised 60 Vbeta and 13 Jbeta primers. The data were produced by immunoSEQ multiplex PCR, yet TCRdb's version contains in-frame clones alone and is incomplete. The sample contains about 170,000 clones, approximately 80% of which appear only once. Worth noting for this clone: Its antigen is currently unknown.

V is TRBV12-5 and J is TRBJ2-7, with TRBD1 matching 9 bases. Source material: PBMCs. This receptor was obtained from a man aged 25 to 45 in good health and CMV-seropositive. CDR3 sequence: CASGDSPGQGKQYF. DNA for the CDR3: TGTGCTAGTGGTGACTCGCCGGGACAGGGAAAGCAGTACTTC.